This TCR beta chain was observed in a study of shared clonotypes between healthy human individuals. Study-level results: The study found roughly 5.3% of naive CD4 clonotypes shared across several donors. Naive subsets typically showed greater estimated richness than memory subsets.

With respect to this clone: Its antigen remains unknown.

TCRdb's copy holds only in-frame clones and misses some; the assay was immunoSEQ multiplex PCR. The sample shows 2.5 million or so clones, around nine tenths of them seen only once. CDR1 SGHTA and CDR2 FQGNSA come from the germline V gene. V trimming: 5 bases; J trimming: 1 base; junction bases outside the gene matches: 10. The length of the CDR3 is 16 residues. CD4+ cell separation produced CD45RA+ naive and CD45RA-negative memory subsets. This clonotype was obtained from a man between 18 and 29 years old in good health. Sample: naive CD4+ T cells sorted from blood. Subset described: CD45RA+ positively selected. The gene calls are TRBV7-2 and TRBJ2-5; 7 bases agree with TRBD2. The CDR3 nucleotides are TGTGCCAGCAGCGTGAGTGGGCTAGCGGCCCAAGAGACCCAGTACTTC. Its protein is CASSVSGLAAQETQYF.